The 12 T cell receptor beta chains below all came from one sample that was sequenced in a study of cytomegalovirus exposure and HLA in healthy donors (dated by TCRdb to 2015 to 2018). The protocol used for the library was the immunoSEQ multiplex PCR assay. For the multiplex PCR, a mixture combining 60 forward primers for TCR Vbeta segments and 13 reverse primers for TCR Jbeta segments was used. Held by TCRdb, this immuneACCESS table contains in-frame sequences only and omits some clones. Under half of the omission traces to an unresolved V gene where checked; the cause of the rest is unknown. The sample contains some 74,000 clones, 60% to 75% of them found a single time. The ten most abundant clones make up about 22% of the sample. Material: PBMCs. These receptors were collected from a man aged 35 to 55 in good health and CMV-seropositive.

The gene calls are TRBV15 and TRBJ1-1; no definite D call. V was cut by 0 bases and J by 5 bases, with 10 bases left in between. Germline-derived CDR1 and CDR2 are LNHNV and YYDKDF (reference sequence). The CDR3 extends over 14 amino acids. The chain's CDR3 is CATSRDQQSTEAFF. CDR3 nucleotides: TGTGCCACCAGCAGAGATCAACAGTCAACTGAAGCTTTCTTT.

This clone was seen more than once but under ten times. The chain uses TRBV7-8 and TRBJ2-3; possible D gene TRBD2, 7 bases. Trimming removed 1 base at V and 6 bases at J, with 20 bases between. Per germline, CDR1 SGHVS and CDR2 FQNEAQ. CDR3 length: 17 residues. The chain's CDR3 is CASSLGLGRGPRDTQYF. The CDR3 nucleotides read TGTGCCAGCAGCTTAGGTCTTGGGCGGGGGCCCCGTGATACGCAGTATTTT.

This rearrangement joins TRBV2 to TRBJ1-2; 7 bases align to TRBD1. Losses at the gene ends were 9 bases for V and 5 bases for J; bases not matched to a gene: 6. Germline CDR1 is SNHLY and CDR2 is FYNNEI. The CDR3 totals 12 residues. CDR3: CASRPGGYGYTF. Here the CDR3 DNA reads TGTGCCAGTCGCCCAGGGGGATATGGCTACACCTTC. The full variable domain, with the rest looked up from reference TRBV2 and TRBJ1-2, is EPEVTQTPSHQVTQMGQEVILRCVPISNHLYFYWYRQILGQKVEFLVSFYNNEISEKSEIFDDQFSVERPDGSNFTLKIRSTKLEDSAMYFCASRPGGYGYTFGSGTRLTVV.

This clone was observed a few times. The chain has TRBV7-2 and TRBJ1-1; TRBD1 might be the D (6 bases). The length of the CDR3 is 14 residues. Germline V gene data show CDR1 as SGHTA and CDR2 as FQGNSA. The ends were cut back, 1 base at V and 4 bases at J, with 10 bases in the middle. The CDR3 coding sequence is TGTGCCAGCAGCTTAGGTCAGGGGACCACTGAAGCTTTCTTT. The encoded protein is CASSLGQGTTEAFF.

CDR3 nucleotides: TGTGCCAGCAGGGCGGGGCCAAACACCGGGGAGCTGTTTTTT. Its translation is CASRAGPNTGELFF. The rearrangement links TRBV6-5 to TRBJ2-2, with D possibly matching TRBD2 (6 bases). The CDR3 length is 14 residues. CDR1 is MNHEY, CDR2 SVGAGI, per germline. V lost 6 bases and J lost 2, with 10 bases in between.

This chain uses TRBV30 with TRBJ2-1; TRBD2 might be the D (5 bases). V was pared by 2 bases and J by 1 base, with 15 bases between. The CDR3 length is 16 residues. Germline CDR1 reads GTSNPN; CDR2 reads SVGIG (reference sequence). The CDR3 spells CAWSSKSGFSYNEQFF. In nucleotides, the CDR3 is TGTGCCTGGAGTTCGAAATCGGGGTTTTCCTACAATGAGCAGTTCTTC.

The chain has TRBV7-2 and TRBJ2-5, with 11 positions matching TRBD2. Germline trimming cut 5 bases from V and 7 bases from J; bases unmatched to any gene: 15. The length of the CDR3 is 17 residues. The germline V gene encodes CDR1 SGHTA and CDR2 FQGNSA. The CDR3 sequence: CASSLSVGLAASGTQYF. The CDR3 DNA reads as TGTGCCAGCAGCCTTAGCGTGGGACTAGCGGCCTCGGGGACCCAGTACTTC.

The V gene is TRBV6-6, the J gene TRBJ2-1; weak D call: TRBD2 (6 bases). The CDR3 loop spans 16 amino acids. Between the trimmed V and J ends, which lost 6 bases and 0 bases, there was a span of 15 bases. The germline gives CDR1 MNHNY, CDR2 SVGAGI (reference sequence). The CDR3, as DNA: TGTGCCAGCAGCCCACGTTCCGGGGGCTCCTACAATGAGCAGTTCTTC. Translation: CASSPRSGGSYNEQFF.

By proportion, this clone is medium-sized (0.01 to 0.1%). The chain combines TRBV11-3 with TRBJ1-6; TRBD1 aligns across 9 bases. Per the germline V gene, CDR1 is SGHNT and CDR2 is YENEEA. There are 15 residues in the CDR3. The V and J ends lost 4 bases and 14 bases, in that order; junction bases with no gene match: 12. Written as DNA, the CDR3 is TGTGCCAGCAGCTGGGACGGGACAGGGCGAGTCGCCCTCCACTTT. It is translated as CASSWDGTGRVALHF. Combining the CDR3 with reference TRBV11-3 and TRBJ1-6 gives the whole variable domain EAGVVQSPRYKIIEKKQPVAFWCNPISGHNTLYWYLQNLGQGPELLIRYENEEAVDDSQLPKDRFSAERLKGVDSTLKIQPAELGDSAVYLCASSWDGTGRVALHFGNGTRLTVT.

The chain recombines TRBV11-2 with TRBJ1-1; weak D call: TRBD1 (6 bases). This CDR3 comprises 13 residues. The germline CDR1 and CDR2 sequences are SGHAT and FQNNGV. V dropped 4 bases and J dropped 4 bases, with 10 bases sitting between them. In DNA form, the CDR3 reads TGTGCCAGCAGCTCCCAACAGGGCACTGAAGCTTTCTTT. The encoded protein is CASSSQQGTEAFF.

This clone showed up just a few times. V is TRBV5-6 and J is TRBJ2-1; D possibly corresponds to TRBD1 (6 bases). V was shortened by 4 bases and J by 4 bases, with 12 bases between the two germline ends. Germline V lookup: CDR1 SGHDT, CDR2 YYEEEE. The CDR3 covers 14 residues. The CDR3 protein is CASSDYRDYNEQFF. The DNA of the CDR3 is TGTGCCAGCAGCGATTACAGGGATTACAATGAGCAGTTCTTC.

CDR3 residues: CASSPADRTYEQYF. In DNA, the CDR3 is TGTGCCAGCTCACCCGCGGACAGAACCTACGAGCAGTACTTC. The V gene is TRBV18, the J gene TRBJ2-7; possibly TRBD1 for D (6 bases). The germline V gene has CDR1 KGHSH and CDR2 LQKENI. The CDR3 contains 14 residues. V was pared by 3 bases and J by 2 bases, with 11 bases between.